The rows below give T cell receptor beta chains drawn from one sample of a study of identical twins. TCRdb reanalysed the 5' RACE reads using MiXCR and keeps one entry per CDR3 protein. The sample has approximately 680,000 distinct CDR3 sequences; 7% to 7.5% are singletons. The same data also contributed to another study, on yellow fever vaccine responses in identical twins.

Specimen: PBMCs. The receptors were gathered from a woman in her late teens or twenties in good health. Each CDR3 is given with its conserved first and last residue. A D gene is named only where the DNA matches it firmly. Clone size is not always given. Where it is, it says once, few, many or a class for expanded clones.

V gene,J gene,D gene,clone size,CDR3 DNA,CDR3 protein
TRBV5-1,TRBJ1-4,TRBD1,few,TGCGCCAGCAGCTCGGGACAGGGGAGTACTAATGAAAAACTGTTTTTT,CASSSGQGSTNEKLFF
TRBV2,TRBJ2-1,NA,few,TGTGCCAGCAGTGACCAAGGGGATTTTTACAATGAGCAGTTCTTC,CASSDQGDFYNEQFF
TRBV4-1,TRBJ2-1,TRBD1,NA,TGCGCCAGCAGCCATCCCGACAGGGAACTATTAAATGAGCAGTTCTTC,CASSHPDRELLNEQFF
TRBV11-2,TRBJ2-1,TRBD1,many,TGTGCCAGCAGCCCCCGGACAGGGGGTTTGGATGAGCAGTTCTTC,CASSPRTGGLDEQFF
TRBV12-3/TRBV12-4,TRBJ1-2,NA,many,TGTGCCAGCAGTTCACTGGTTAACTATGGCTACACCTTC,CASSSLVNYGYTF
TRBV19,TRBJ1-2,NA,few,TGTGCCAGTAGTCCCACCCCCGGGATCCTCTATGGCTACACCTTC,CASSPTPGILYGYTF
TRBV4-1,TRBJ2-3,TRBD2,NA,TGCGCCAGCAGCCAGGGACTAGCGGGTGGTACGCAGTATTTT,CASSQGLAGGTQYF
TRBV5-1,TRBJ2-5,TRBD1,many,TGCGCCAGCAGCTTCCGGGACAGACAAGAGACCCAGTACTTC,CASSFRDRQETQYF
TRBV28,TRBJ2-3,TRBD2,NA,TGTGCCAGTCGGGGGGGGGGCCTGGTAGATACGCAGTATTTT,CASRGGGLVDTQYF
TRBV7-9,TRBJ1-2,NA,few,TGTGCCAGCAGCTTACCGGAAATAGCGTACACCTTC,CASSLPEIAYTF
TRBV29-1,TRBJ1-1,NA,many,TGCAGCGTTAAGGTCTCCACTGAAGCTTTCTTT,CSVKVSTEAFF
TRBV5-1,TRBJ2-3,NA,few,TGCGCCAGCAGCCGTTTCGACGGAGGAACAGATACGCAGTATTTT,CASSRFDGGTDTQYF
TRBV29-1,TRBJ2-3,NA,many,TGCAGCGTTGACACAGATTCTTATACGCAGTATTTT,CSVDTDSYTQYF
TRBV7-8,TRBJ2-3,NA,few,TGTGCCAGCAGCTTTGTAGTGGACACAGATACGCAGTATTTT,CASSFVVDTDTQYF
TRBV5-1,TRBJ2-1,TRBD2,NA,TGCGCCAGCAGCTTGGGCGGTTTAGCGGGAGTCTCACACAATGAGCAGTTCTTC,CASSLGGLAGVSHNEQFF
TRBV7-7,TRBJ1-1,NA,few,TGTGCCAGCAGCCCCACGGGAACCACTGAAGCTTTCTTT,CASSPTGTTEAFF
TRBV28,TRBJ1-1,NA,NA,TGTGCCAGCAGTTCCGGGACCGGTTACCCTAACACTGAAGCTTTCTTT,CASSSGTGYPNTEAFF
TRBV12-3/TRBV12-4,TRBJ2-3,NA,NA,TGTGCCAGCAGTTTCGTGGTCGGGGCTAGCCGGGATACAGATACGCAGTATTTT,CASSFVVGASRDTDTQYF
TRBV4-1,TRBJ1-5,NA,many,TGCGCCAGCAGCCCAAGATCATCGCAAGTTTCTCATCAGCCCCAGCATTTT,CASSPRSSQVSHQPQHF
TRBV12-3/TRBV12-4,TRBJ2-1,NA,many,TGTGCCAGCAGTCTGGGCTCCACAGGGAACAATGAGCAGTTCTTC,CASSLGSTGNNEQFF
TRBV6-6,TRBJ2-7,NA,few,TGTGCCAGCAATCCGGGGCACTCCTACGAGCAGTACTTC,CASNPGHSYEQYF
TRBV5-1,TRBJ2-2,NA,many,TGCGCCAGCAGCGGCGGGACGCGCAACACCGGGGAGCTGTTTTTT,CASSGGTRNTGELFF
TRBV9,TRBJ2-1,TRBD2,few,TGTGCCAGCAGCGTAAGCGGGGGAAGTGGGAATGAGCAGTTCTTC,CASSVSGGSGNEQFF
TRBV6-5,TRBJ1-5,NA,few,TGTGCCAGCAGTACTTTCAAGGTGAACAATCAGCCCCAGCATTTT,CASSTFKVNNQPQHF
TRBV12-3/TRBV12-4,TRBJ1-4,TRBD1,few,TGTGCCAGCAGATTGGACAGGGCGACTAATGAAAAACTGTTTTTT,CASRLDRATNEKLFF
TRBV12-3/TRBV12-4,TRBJ2-5,NA,NA,TGTGCCAGCAGTTCCAGAGGAAGGCCCTGGGGAGAGACCCAGTACTTC,CASSSRGRPWGETQYF
TRBV12-3/TRBV12-4,TRBJ1-4,NA,NA,TGTGCCAGCGAAGGCGAAAAACTGTTTTTT,CASEGEKLFF
TRBV6-1,TRBJ1-5,NA,NA,TGTGCCAGCAGGAGGGGGGGGCCTAATCAGCCCCAGCATTTT,CASRRGGPNQPQHF
TRBV5-5,TRBJ2-7,NA,few,TGTGCCAGCAGCCCGGGGGCCGGGGAGAATCACGAGCAGTACTTC,CASSPGAGENHEQYF
TRBV6-5,TRBJ1-2,TRBD1,few,TGTGCCAGCAGTTACCAGGGACAGGGGTTTGGCTACACCTTC,CASSYQGQGFGYTF
TRBV10-2,TRBJ2-2,NA,NA,TGCGCCAGCAGTCCGAACCGCAGGGAAAGGGACACCGGGGAGCTGTTTTTT,CASSPNRRERDTGELFF
TRBV20-1,TRBJ2-1,NA,NA,TGCAGTGCCCCGGTATGGGGGTCAACTTACAATGAGCAGTTCTTC,CSAPVWGSTYNEQFF
TRBV29-1,TRBJ2-7,NA,many,TGCAGCGTTGAAACTAGCAGCCCCTACGAGCAGTACTTC,CSVETSSPYEQYF
TRBV5-1,TRBJ1-6,TRBD1,many,TGCGCCAGCAGCTTGGACGGACAGGCTAATTCACCCCTCCACTTT,CASSLDGQANSPLHF
TRBV5-1,TRBJ1-1,NA,NA,TGCGCCAGCAGCTTGATTGGGGGAGGACTCTCCAGCCCTGAAGCTTTCTTT,CASSLIGGGLSSPEAFF
TRBV25-1,TRBJ2-5,NA,many,TGTGCCAGCAGTGAACAGACTACTATTCAAGAGACCCAGTACTTC,CASSEQTTIQETQYF
TRBV7-9,TRBJ2-2,TRBD1,NA,TGTGCCAGCAGCTCAAAAGGACAGGGGAACACCGGGGAGCTGTTTTTT,CASSSKGQGNTGELFF
TRBV10-2,TRBJ1-5,NA,NA,TGCGCCACAGGGGCGGTTGAGCCCCAGCATTTT,CATGAVEPQHF
TRBV4-1,TRBJ2-1,TRBD2,many,TGCGCCAGCAGCCACGCTCCAGCGGGAGTAGAAAATGAGCAGTTCTTC,CASSHAPAGVENEQFF
TRBV12-3/TRBV12-4,TRBJ2-7,NA,few,TGTGCCAGCACCAGCAGGGTGGGAGTTTCCTACGAGCAGTACTTC,CASTSRVGVSYEQYF
TRBV5-5,TRBJ2-2,TRBD1,many,TGTGCCAGCAGCTTTATTCTACCGGGACAGGGATCGGTCGGGGAGCTGTTTTTT,CASSFILPGQGSVGELFF
TRBV5-1,TRBJ2-1,TRBD2,many,TGCGCCAGCAGCACGGGACTAGCGGCCTACAATGAGCAGTTCTTC,CASSTGLAAYNEQFF
TRBV29-1,TRBJ2-1,NA,many,TGCAGCGGGGGGTACTCCTACAATGAGCAGTTCTTC,CSGGYSYNEQFF
TRBV6-2/TRBV6-3,TRBJ2-2,NA,NA,TGTGCCAGCAGTTACCCCTGGGGTTCGTACACCGGGGAGCTGTTTTTT,CASSYPWGSYTGELFF
TRBV27,TRBJ1-2,TRBD1,many,TGTGCCAGCAGTTTATCCCCAAGACAGGGCAAAAGCTATGGCTACACCTTC,CASSLSPRQGKSYGYTF
TRBV12-3/TRBV12-4,TRBJ2-7,NA,few,TGTGCCAGCAGGGTAGATGTTACCTACGAGCAGTACTTC,CASRVDVTYEQYF
TRBV10-3,TRBJ2-5,TRBD1,few,TGTGCCATCAGTCCGGGACAGACCCAAGAGACCCAGTACTTC,CAISPGQTQETQYF